The rows below give T cell receptor beta chains drawn from one sample of a study of cytomegalovirus exposure and HLA in healthy donors. Sequenced by immunoSEQ multiplex PCR; TCRdb stores in-frame clones only, minus some. The sample holds approximately 99,000 clones, around 82% seen once. The sequenced sample consisted of PBMCs. Receptor source: a woman aged 18-29 years in good health and CMV-seronegative. Both conserved end residues are part of each CDR3. The D gene is left open where the match is weak. Not every row has a clone size; where given, it reads once, few, many or a size class.

TRBJ1-2,NA,few,TRBV25-1,TGTGCCAGCAGTGGGGAGCCGTCCTATGGCTACACCTTC,CASSGEPSYGYTF
TRBJ2-3,TRBD2,NA,TRBV27,TGTGCCAGCAGTGGGGGACTAGCGGGGGGCCAGATTTCGCAGTATTTT,CASSGGLAGGQISQYF
TRBJ1-2,TRBD1,NA,TRBV19,TGTGCCAGTTGCACAGGGGTTGTTCCCCGAGGCTACACCTTC,CASCTGVVPRGYTF
TRBJ1-6,TRBD1,NA,TRBV30,TGTGCCGGGGTAGCCCAGGGGGCAAATAATTCACCCCTCCACTTT,CAGVAQGANNSPLHF
TRBJ1-4,TRBD1,many,TRBV7-9,TGTGCCAGCAGCCCCGGACAGGGGGGCGAAAAACTGTTTTTT,CASSPGQGGEKLFF
TRBJ2-1,NA,NA,TRBV7-6,TGTGCCAGCAGCTTCACGGGTGAGCAGTTCTTC,CASSFTGEQFF
TRBJ2-1,TRBD2,NA,TRBV9,TGTGCCAGCAGCCCGTGGACTAGCGGGGGGGCCAATGAGCAGTTCTTC,CASSPWTSGGANEQFF
TRBJ1-2,NA,NA,TRBV30,TGTGCCTGGAGTGTACTGGAACAGAACTATGGCTACACCTTC,CAWSVLEQNYGYTF
TRBJ2-3,TRBD2,NA,TRBV7-2,TGTGCCAGCAGCGAGAGCGGGGGGTTTATAGATACGCAGTATTTT,CASSESGGFIDTQYF
TRBJ1-4,NA,once,TRBV19,TGTGCCAGTAGTATGCAGGTGGCTAATGAAAAACTGTTTTTT,CASSMQVANEKLFF
TRBJ1-2,TRBD1,NA,TRBV28,TGTGCCAGCAGCCCGGGACAGAACTATGGCTACACCTTC,CASSPGQNYGYTF
TRBJ1-5,NA,NA,TRBV27,TGTGCCAGCAGCCCCGGGTTCTTCAATCAGCCCCAGCATTTT,CASSPGFFNQPQHF
TRBJ1-2,NA,NA,TRBV6-5,TGTGCCAGCACCCTCGATGGGGCAGCTCGCTATGGCTACACCTTC,CASTLDGAARYGYTF
TRBJ2-7,TRBD2,NA,TRBV14,TGTGCCAGCAGCCAAGACCCCGGACTAGCAAACGAGCAGTACTTC,CASSQDPGLANEQYF
TRBJ1-5,NA,NA,TRBV30,TGTGCCTGGAGGCCCCCGGGACAACATCGGTATCAGCCCCAGCATTTT,CAWRPPGQHRYQPQHF
TRBJ1-4,NA,NA,TRBV4-1,TGCGCCAGCAGCCAAGAAGTTGGAGGGAGTGGAGAAAAACTGTTTTTT,CASSQEVGGSGEKLFF
TRBJ1-6,NA,few,TRBV19,TGTGCCAGTAGCCTACGGGATTCACCCCTCCACTTT,CASSLRDSPLHF
TRBJ1-1,NA,NA,TRBV6-5,TGTGCCAGCAGCCTACAGGGCGGGGGGACTGAAGCTTTCTTT,CASSLQGGGTEAFF
TRBJ2-1,NA,few,TRBV11-2,TGTGCCAGCAGCTTAGATCTAATCCGTGAGCAGTTCTTC,CASSLDLIREQFF
TRBJ1-1,NA,NA,TRBV18,TGTGCCAGCTCTGAAACCAGGGGAAACACTGAAGCTTTCTTT,CASSETRGNTEAFF
TRBJ1-6,TRBD1,NA,TRBV9,TGTGCCAGCAGCATAAGGGACAGTTATTCACCCCTCCACTTT,CASSIRDSYSPLHF
TRBJ2-1,TRBD1,NA,TRBV9,TGTGCCAGCAGCGTAGGCGGGATGGGGACAGGGGTCTACAATGAGCAGTTCTTC,CASSVGGMGTGVYNEQFF
TRBJ2-1,TRBD2,NA,TRBV5-4,TGTGCCAGCAGCTTAAGTGGAGCGGGGGCCCACAATGAGCAGTTCTTC,CASSLSGAGAHNEQFF
TRBJ1-1,NA,NA,TRBV7-9,TGTGCCAGCAGCTTACAGGGGCAGACTGAAGCTTTCTTT,CASSLQGQTEAFF
TRBJ1-3,NA,once,TRBV2,TGTGCCATAACAGGTTTAACTGGAAACACCATATATTTT,CAITGLTGNTIYF
TRBJ1-2,TRBD1,NA,TRBV6-5,TGTGCCAGCAGTTACTCCCTCGGGACAGCCTATGGCTACACCTTC,CASSYSLGTAYGYTF
TRBJ2-2,TRBD1,NA,TRBV25-1,TGTGCCAGCAGTGAATCGGGGACAGGGGATCCCGGGGAGCTGTTTTTT,CASSESGTGDPGELFF
TRBJ2-1,NA,NA,TRBV29-1,TGCAGCGTTTCCTCGGGTGAGCAGTTCTTC,CSVSSGEQFF
TRBJ1-2,NA,few,TRBV7-9,TGTGCCAGCAGCTTAGCCCTAGGGGGGGGCGCGTTGAGCTACACCTTC,CASSLALGGGALSYTF
TRBJ1-4,NA,NA,TRBV15,TGTGCCACCAGTAAAAGACAGTACTCTAATGAAAAACTGTTTTTT,CATSKRQYSNEKLFF
TRBJ2-3,TRBD1,NA,TRBV25-1,TGTGCCAGCAGTGATGACAGGGAGTTAGTAGATACGCAGTATTTT,CASSDDRELVDTQYF
TRBJ1-2,NA,few,TRBV6-5,TGTGCCAGCAGCCCAGGGGTCCCCTCTAACTATGGCTACACCTTC,CASSPGVPSNYGYTF
TRBJ2-5,TRBD2,NA,TRBV5-1,TGCGCCAGCAGCCCTCTAGCGGGGGAGAACCAAGAGACCCAGTACTTC,CASSPLAGENQETQYF
TRBJ1-2,TRBD1,NA,TRBV19,TGTGCCAGTAGTAGCTCCGGGACAGCGAACTATGGCTACACCTTC,CASSSSGTANYGYTF
TRBJ2-3,TRBD2,once,TRBV10-1,TGCGCCAGCAGTGAAGGAAGCGGGGGGCTTCTAACAGATACGCAGTATTTT,CASSEGSGGLLTDTQYF
TRBJ1-2,NA,few,TRBV20-1,TGCAGTGCTAGAACCGGCTATGGCTACACCTTC,CSARTGYGYTF
TRBJ2-7,NA,NA,TRBV6-5,TGTGCCAGCAGCCGACAGGGTCGGGGGTACGAGCAGTACTTC,CASSRQGRGYEQYF
TRBJ1-4,NA,NA,TRBV25-1,TGTGCCAGCAGTGAGACACAGGCAACTAATGAAAAACTGTTTTTT,CASSETQATNEKLFF
TRBJ1-1,NA,NA,TRBV9,TGTGCCAGCAGCCCACAGGGTAGGGCTGAAGCTTTCTTT,CASSPQGRAEAFF
TRBJ1-2,NA,NA,TRBV5-4,TGTGCCAGCAGCGATGCGGGGGGGGATGGCTACACCTTC,CASSDAGGDGYTF
TRBJ2-1,NA,NA,TRBV9,TGTGCCAGCAGCTCAGTGTACAATGAGCAGTTCTTC,CASSSVYNEQFF
TRBJ2-7,NA,once,TRBV30,TGTGCCTGGAGTGGCAGAGGGACACCAAACTACGAGCAGTACTTC,CAWSGRGTPNYEQYF
TRBJ2-2,NA,NA,TRBV5-6,TGTGCCAGCAGCCGTGGGACATTGAACACCGGGGAGCTGTTTTTT,CASSRGTLNTGELFF
TRBJ1-4,TRBD1,NA,TRBV6-1,TGTGCCATCCTCAGGGGGCCTCCTGAAGAAAAACTGTTTTTT,CAILRGPPEEKLFF
TRBJ2-2,NA,NA,TRBV25-1,TGTGCCAGCAGCGCCTCAACGGGGACATCTACCAACACCGGGGAGCTGTTTTTT,CASSASTGTSTNTGELFF
TRBJ1-3,NA,NA,TRBV7-9,TGTGCCAGCAGCTTAGGGTCGACGGGCTCTGGAAACACCATATATTTT,CASSLGSTGSGNTIYF
TRBJ1-1,NA,many,TRBV4-1,TGCGCCAGCCACACAGATACGAACACTGAAGCTTTCTTT,CASHTDTNTEAFF
TRBJ1-1,TRBD1,NA,TRBV9,TGTGCCAGCAGCACCACCCAGGGGGAAGACACTGAAGCTTTCTTT,CASSTTQGEDTEAFF
TRBJ2-3,NA,NA,TRBV6-6,TGTGCCAGCAGTCACAGGAGTAGCACAGATACGCAGTATTTT,CASSHRSSTDTQYF
TRBJ2-5,NA,once,TRBV5-1,TGCGCCAGCAGCCGAGGGCTAATCAAAGAGACCCAGTACTTC,CASSRGLIKETQYF
TRBJ2-1,TRBD2,NA,TRBV6-5,TGTGCCAGCAAGGCTAGCGGCGACTACAATGAGCAGTTCTTC,CASKASGDYNEQFF
TRBJ2-3,NA,NA,TRBV30,TGTGCCTGGAGTGTATATCAGGGGCCCACAGATACGCAGTATTTT,CAWSVYQGPTDTQYF
TRBJ1-1,NA,NA,TRBV6-6,TGTGCCAGCAGTTACCTCTTAGGGGGGGCCAGTGAAGCTTTCTTT,CASSYLLGGASEAFF
TRBJ2-7,NA,NA,TRBV19,TGTGCCAGTAGTGTAGACAGGGAAATCGCGGGGGAGCAGTACTTC,CASSVDREIAGEQYF
TRBJ2-2,TRBD1,NA,TRBV27,TGTGCCACCGGGACAGGAAACACCGGGGAGCTGTTTTTT,CATGTGNTGELFF
TRBJ1-5,NA,few,TRBV7-2,TGTGCCAGCAGCTTAACTCCAGGGGTAGAACAGCCCCAGCATTTT,CASSLTPGVEQPQHF
TRBJ1-6,NA,NA,TRBV5-1,TGCGCCAGCAGCCTCCGCGGGCAGGATAATTCACCCCTCCACTTT,CASSLRGQDNSPLHF
TRBJ1-2,NA,NA,TRBV5-4,TGTGCCAGCAGACATCCCGGGACTGCTCCCCCAAATGGCTACACCTTC,CASRHPGTAPPNGYTF
TRBJ2-1,NA,NA,TRBV27,TGTGCCAGCAGTCTTTGGACAGCTAGCTCCTACAATGAGCAGTTCTTC,CASSLWTASSYNEQFF
TRBJ2-7,NA,NA,TRBV13,TGTGCCAGCAGCTTATGGACGACGGGGGTCCCCTACGAGCAGTACTTC,CASSLWTTGVPYEQYF